The rows below give T cell receptor beta chains drawn from one sample of a study of blood T cells in healthy people across ages. TCRdb recomputed calls from the 5' RACE reads with MiXCR, one row per CDR3 protein. The top ten clones hold 11% of a sample with approximately 1.5 million distinct CDR3 sequences, about 31% of them seen once. Sample: blood. The receptor source for this set is a woman under 40 in good health. Each CDR3 is given with its conserved first and last residue. The D gene is left open where the match is weak. Size values are once, few and many counts, or a class for expanded clones, and some rows have none.

clone size	D gene	V gene	J gene	CDR3 protein	CDR3 DNA
few	.	TRBV10-2	TRBJ1-2	CASSESTGGTYGYTF	TGCGCCAGCAGTGAGTCGACGGGGGGAACCTATGGCTACACCTTC
.	.	TRBV5-8	TRBJ2-1	CASSPVGGGNEQFF	TGTGCCAGCAGCCCGGTGGGGGGAGGAAATGAGCAGTTCTTC
.	.	TRBV12-3/TRBV12-4	TRBJ2-5	CATNLQGRETQYF	TGTGCCACGAACTTACAGGGGAGGGAGACCCAGTACTTC
few	TRBD2	TRBV27	TRBJ2-3	CASRQRGGADTQYF	TGTGCCAGCAGACAGCGGGGGGGCGCAGATACGCAGTATTTT
few	.	TRBV5-1	TRBJ1-2	CASSLVGTLYGYTF	TGCGCCAGCAGCTTGGTCGGGACACTCTATGGCTACACCTTC
.	TRBD2	TRBV11-2	TRBJ2-1	CASSLDLYSGLRPTLSSYNEQFF	TGTGCCAGCAGCTTAGACTTATATAGCGGGCTTCGTCCCACCCTAAGCTCCTACAATGAGCAGTTCTTC
.	.	TRBV11-2	TRBJ2-6	CASSSPRGPPVANVLTF	TGTGCCAGCAGCTCCCCCCGGGGGCCCCCCGTGGCCAACGTCCTGACTTTC
once	TRBD1	TRBV7-9	TRBJ2-2	CVSSPWTGADTGELFF	TGTGTCAGCAGCCCATGGACAGGGGCGGACACCGGGGAGCTGTTTTTT
.	TRBD2	TRBV5-1	TRBJ2-1	CASSVRGVGEQFF	TGCGCCAGCAGCGTCCGGGGGGTCGGTGAGCAGTTCTTC
once	TRBD2	TRBV3-1	TRBJ2-3	CVSSQDKRGGNYTQYF	TGTGTCAGCAGCCAAGATAAGCGGGGGGGAAACTATACGCAGTATTTT
.	.	TRBV12-3/TRBV12-4	TRBJ2-5	CASSLGSGHQETQYF	TGTGCCAGCAGTTTAGGGAGCGGCCACCAAGAGACCCAGTACTTC
.	TRBD1	TRBV27	TRBJ2-7	CASSGQGHYEQYF	TGTGCCAGCTCCGGACAGGGGCACTACGAGCAGTACTTC
many	TRBD2	TRBV10-3	TRBJ2-7	CAISESPSGGYTYF	TGTGCCATCAGTGAGTCCCCTAGCGGGGGATACACGTACTTC
many	TRBD1	TRBV6-5	TRBJ2-4	CASSWGQGLAKNIQYF	TGTGCCAGCAGTTGGGGACAGGGATTAGCCAAAAACATTCAGTACTTC
.	TRBD2	TRBV9	TRBJ2-3	CASSVGTSSDTQYF	TGTGCCAGCAGCGTAGGGACTAGCTCGGATACGCAGTATTTT
.	.	TRBV7-9	TRBJ1-5	CASSWDVGQPQHF	TGTGCCAGCAGCTGGGACGTAGGTCAGCCCCAGCATTTT
few	.	TRBV20-1	TRBJ2-1	CSARDPLMTPQGGQFF	TGCAGTGCTAGAGACCCCCTGATGACTCCCCAAGGGGGGCAGTTCTTC
few	.	TRBV3-1	TRBJ2-7	CASSQVVRGWNEQYF	TGTGCCAGCAGCCAAGTCGTGAGGGGGTGGAACGAGCAGTACTTC
.	.	TRBV5-1	TRBJ2-3	CASRNGIFSTDTQYF	TGCGCCAGCAGGAACGGGATATTCAGCACAGATACGCAGTATTTT
.	.	TRBV20-1	TRBJ1-6	CSANRGAGSPLHF	TGCAGTGCTAATCGGGGGGCAGGGTCCCCCCTCCACTTT
.	.	TRBV5-5	TRBJ2-3	CASSLVKVHNTDTQYF	TGTGCCAGCAGCTTGGTTAAGGTTCATAACACAGATACGCAGTATTTT
once	TRBD1	TRBV29-1	TRBJ2-3	CSVAPTGTTDAQYF	TGCAGCGTTGCCCCGACAGGGACAACAGATGCGCAGTATTTT
.	.	TRBV20-1	TRBJ2-3	CSAGVAGTDTQYF	TGCAGTGCTGGGGTTGCGGGCACAGATACGCAGTATTTT